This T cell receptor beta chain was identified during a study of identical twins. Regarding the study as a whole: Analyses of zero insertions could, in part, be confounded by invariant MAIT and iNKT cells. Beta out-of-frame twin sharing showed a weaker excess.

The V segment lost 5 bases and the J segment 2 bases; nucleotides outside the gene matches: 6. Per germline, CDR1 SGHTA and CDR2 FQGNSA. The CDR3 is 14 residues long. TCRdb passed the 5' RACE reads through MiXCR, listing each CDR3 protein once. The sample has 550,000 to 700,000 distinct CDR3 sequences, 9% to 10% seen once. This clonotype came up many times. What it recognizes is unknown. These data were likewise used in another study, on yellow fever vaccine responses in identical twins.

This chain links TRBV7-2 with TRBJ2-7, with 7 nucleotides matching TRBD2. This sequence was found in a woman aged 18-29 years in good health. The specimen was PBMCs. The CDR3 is CASSPRAGPYEQYF. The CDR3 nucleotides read TGTGCCAGCAGCCCCCGAGCGGGGCCCTACGAGCAGTACTTC.